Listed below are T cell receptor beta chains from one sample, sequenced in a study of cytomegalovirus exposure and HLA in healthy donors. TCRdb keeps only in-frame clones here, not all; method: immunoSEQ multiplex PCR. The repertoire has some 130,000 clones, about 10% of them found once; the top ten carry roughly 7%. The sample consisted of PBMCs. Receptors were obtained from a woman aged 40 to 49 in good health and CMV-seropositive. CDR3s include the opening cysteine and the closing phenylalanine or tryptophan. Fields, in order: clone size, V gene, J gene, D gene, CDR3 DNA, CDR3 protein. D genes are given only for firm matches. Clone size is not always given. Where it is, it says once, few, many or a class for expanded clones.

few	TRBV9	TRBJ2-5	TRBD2	TGTGCCAGCAGCGTAGATCCTAGCGGGGGAATAGAGGAGACCCAGTACTTC	CASSVDPSGGIEETQYF
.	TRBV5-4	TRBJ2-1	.	TGTGCCAGCAGCTTGAGGCTAGCAGTTTACAATGAGCAGTTCTTC	CASSLRLAVYNEQFF
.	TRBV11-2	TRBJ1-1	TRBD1	TGTGCCAGCGGTAGGGGAGGGACAGGCCTTAACACTGAAGCTTTCTTT	CASGRGGTGLNTEAFF
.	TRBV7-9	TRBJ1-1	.	TGTGCCAGCAGCCTATTGTACACTGAAGCTTTCTTT	CASSLLYTEAFF
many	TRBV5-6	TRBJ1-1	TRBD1	TGTGCCAGCAGCTTGGTGCCCCTGACAGGGGGCACTGAAGCTTTCTTT	CASSLVPLTGGTEAFF
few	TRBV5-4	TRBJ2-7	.	TGTGCCAGCAGCTTAGAGGCAGGGGCCAGACCCTACGAGCAGTACTTC	CASSLEAGARPYEQYF
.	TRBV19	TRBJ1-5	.	TGTGCCAGTAGTATATTGGCAGGGACTGGCAATCAGCCCCAGCATTTT	CASSILAGTGNQPQHF
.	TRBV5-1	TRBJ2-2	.	TGCGCCAGCAGCTTGGAGGCCGGAGGTTACACCGGGGAGCTGTTTTTT	CASSLEAGGYTGELFF
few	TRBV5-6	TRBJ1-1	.	TGTGCCAGCAGCCCCCCGGAGGTGGGGAAGATGACCTGGGACACTGAAGCTTTCTTT	CASSPPEVGKMTWDTEAFF
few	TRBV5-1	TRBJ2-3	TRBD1	TGCGCCAGCAGCTTCGGACAGGGGATTACAGATACGCAGTATTTT	CASSFGQGITDTQYF
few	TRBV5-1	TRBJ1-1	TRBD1	TGCGCCAGCAGCTTGGGGCAGGGGGCCTTACGAACTGAAGCTTTCTTT	CASSLGQGALRTEAFF
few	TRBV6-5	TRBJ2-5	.	TGTGCCAGCAGATCACCAGGGGTAGAGACCCAGTACTTC	CASRSPGVETQYF
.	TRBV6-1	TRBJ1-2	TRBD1	TGTGCCAGCAGTCTTTCGACAGGGGGTGACTATGGCTACACCTTC	CASSLSTGGDYGYTF
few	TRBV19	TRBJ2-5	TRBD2	TGTGCCAGTAGTATGAGCGGGGGGTTGGGGGAGACCCAGTACTTC	CASSMSGGLGETQYF
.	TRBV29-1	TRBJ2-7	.	TGCAGCGTTGATCGAAGGTTAGCTCTTGAGTACGAGCAGTACTTC	CSVDRRLALEYEQYF
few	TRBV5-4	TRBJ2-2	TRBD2	TGTGCCAGCAGCCGGACTAGCGGGGCGGTCAACGGGGAGCTGTTTTTT	CASSRTSGAVNGELFF
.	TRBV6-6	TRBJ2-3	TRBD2	TGTGCCAGCAGGAACGGACTAGCGGGGGTCTCAGATACGCAGTATTTT	CASRNGLAGVSDTQYF
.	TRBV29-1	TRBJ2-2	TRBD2	TGCAGCGCCAAGGGCGGGGGTGCCGGGGAGCTGTTTTTT	CSAKGGGAGELFF
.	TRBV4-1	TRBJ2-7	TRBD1	TGCGCCAGCAGCCAGGGCCCCACCTTAACAGGGGAAAGCTCCTACGAGCAGTACTTC	CASSQGPTLTGESSYEQYF
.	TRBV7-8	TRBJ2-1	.	TGTGCCAGCAGCTTAGCGCACCGGGGGACGGAATCCTACAATGAGCAGTTCTTC	CASSLAHRGTESYNEQFF
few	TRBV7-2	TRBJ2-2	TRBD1	TGTGCCAGCAGCCCGAGACAGGGGGCTGTCACCGGGGAGCTGTTTTTT	CASSPRQGAVTGELFF
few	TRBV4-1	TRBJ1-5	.	TGCGCCAGCAGCCCCGGAGGGCAGCCCCAGCATTTT	CASSPGGQPQHF
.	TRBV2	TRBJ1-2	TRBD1	TGTGCCAGCAGTGAAGCAGGGACAGGGCCCTATGGCTACACCTTC	CASSEAGTGPYGYTF
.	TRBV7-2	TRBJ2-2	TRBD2	TGTGCCAGCAGCTTATTCGGGGGGGTTGGGACCGGGGAGCTGTTTTTT	CASSLFGGVGTGELFF
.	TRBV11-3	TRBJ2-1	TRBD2	TGTGCCAGCAGCTTGTACGGGGGGTACAATGAGCAGTTCTTC	CASSLYGGYNEQFF
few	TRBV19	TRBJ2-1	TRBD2	TGTGCCAGTAGTATAGATAGAAGCGGGGGGGTGTGGGGCAATGAGCAGTTCTTC	CASSIDRSGGVWGNEQFF
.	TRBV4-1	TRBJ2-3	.	TGCGCCAGCAGCCAAGATAATGTTGGACAAGAGAGCACAGATACGCAGTATTTT	CASSQDNVGQESTDTQYF
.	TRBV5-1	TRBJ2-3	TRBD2	TGCGCCAGCAGCTTGGGACTAGCGGCTAGCACAGATACGCAGTATTTT	CASSLGLAASTDTQYF
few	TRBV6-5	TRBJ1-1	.	TGTGCCAGCAGCCAGACGGCGGGGGTTAACACTGAAGCTTTCTTT	CASSQTAGVNTEAFF
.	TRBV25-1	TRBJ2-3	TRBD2	TGTGCCAGCAGTGATCCCCTAGCGGGGGGCCTAGATACGCAGTATTTT	CASSDPLAGGLDTQYF
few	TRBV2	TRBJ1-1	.	TGTGCCAGCAGCTTCGGACGGGGCACTGAAGCTTTCTTT	CASSFGRGTEAFF
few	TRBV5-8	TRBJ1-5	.	TGTGCCAGCAGCTTTTGGGCAGGACAGCCCCAGCATTTT	CASSFWAGQPQHF
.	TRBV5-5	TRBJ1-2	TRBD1	TGTGCCAGCAGCTTGTCCTCATCAGGGGGGAACTATGGCTACACCTTC	CASSLSSSGGNYGYTF
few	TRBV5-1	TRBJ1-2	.	TGCGCCAGCAGCTCTGGGGGGAACTATGGCTACACCTTC	CASSSGGNYGYTF
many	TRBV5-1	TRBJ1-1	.	TGCGCCAGCAGCTCCAGGGAGAACACTGAAGCTTTCTTT	CASSSRENTEAFF
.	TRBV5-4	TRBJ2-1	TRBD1	TGTGCCAGCAGCCGAGGGACAGGGGGCTCCTACAATGAGCAGTTCTTC	CASSRGTGGSYNEQFF
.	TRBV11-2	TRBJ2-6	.	TGTGCCAGCAGTTCCGGGACTGTTACTTCTGGGGCCAACGTCCTGACTTTC	CASSSGTVTSGANVLTF
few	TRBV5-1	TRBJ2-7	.	TGCGCCAGCAGCTTGGTTGGACATACCGAGCAGTACTTC	CASSLVGHTEQYF
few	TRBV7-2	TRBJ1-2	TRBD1	TGTGCCAGCAGTGGACAGGGCCATGGCTACACCTTC	CASSGQGHGYTF
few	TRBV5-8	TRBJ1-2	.	TGTGCCAGCAGCTTGCTCACCGCGGGGTCGGAGGGCTACACCTTC	CASSLLTAGSEGYTF
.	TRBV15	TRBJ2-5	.	TGTGCCACCAGCAGGAACTACCAAGAGACCCAGTACTTC	CATSRNYQETQYF
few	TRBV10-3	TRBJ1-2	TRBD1	TGTGCCACAAGGGGACAGCCACCCTATGGCTACACCTTC	CATRGQPPYGYTF
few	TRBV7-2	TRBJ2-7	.	TGTGCCAGCAGCTTAACCCCCCGCGGGGACTACGAGCAGTACTTC	CASSLTPRGDYEQYF
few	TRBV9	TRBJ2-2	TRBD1	TGTGCCAGCAGCGTAATTGGGACAGGGGCCGGGGAGCTGTTTTTT	CASSVIGTGAGELFF
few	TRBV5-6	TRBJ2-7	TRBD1	TGTGCCAGCAGCTACCCGGGACAGACCCACGAGCAGTACTTC	CASSYPGQTHEQYF
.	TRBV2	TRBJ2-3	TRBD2	TGTGCCAGCAGTGAAGGGGGCGCGGGGGGGGGAGATACGCAGTATTTT	CASSEGGAGGGDTQYF
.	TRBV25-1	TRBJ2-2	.	TGTGCCAGCAGTGAATACTACGGCGGGGAGCTGTTTTTT	CASSEYYGGELFF
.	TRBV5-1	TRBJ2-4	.	TGCGCCAGCAGTTTTGGTAGAGAAGAAAACATTCAGTACTTC	CASSFGREENIQYF
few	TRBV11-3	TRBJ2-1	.	TGTGCCAGCAGCCCACGACTAGTATTCAATGAGCAGTTCTTC	CASSPRLVFNEQFF
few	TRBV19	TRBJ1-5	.	TGTGCCAGTAGTTTCTGGGCAGGGTTGGGCAATCAGCCCCAGCATTTT	CASSFWAGLGNQPQHF
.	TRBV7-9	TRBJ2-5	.	TGTGCCAGCAGCTTAGCGCGGGGACAAGAGACCCAGTACTTC	CASSLARGQETQYF
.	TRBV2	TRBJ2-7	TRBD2	TGTGCCAGCAGGACCGACCGGACTAGCTTGTACGAGCAGTACTTC	CASRTDRTSLYEQYF
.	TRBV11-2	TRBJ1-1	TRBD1	TGTGCCAGCAGCTCTGACAGGGGTCGAACTGAAGCTTTCTTT	CASSSDRGRTEAFF
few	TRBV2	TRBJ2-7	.	TGTGCCAGCAGTGAAGTCAGGGGTGGGAACGAGCAGTACTTC	CASSEVRGGNEQYF
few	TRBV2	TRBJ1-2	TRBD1	TGTGCCAGCAGCGGGACAGGAGAAGGTGGCTACACCTTC	CASSGTGEGGYTF